This T cell receptor beta chain came from a study of CD8 T cell repertoires and HIV-1 epitope variants. Study summary: Twenty-five autologous and known Gag and Nef epitope variant peptides each stimulated T cells separately.

V gave up 3 bases and J gave up 7 bases, with 7 bases separating them. The CDR3 consists of 12 residues. In germline, CDR1 is MDHEN, CDR2 SYDVKM. Generated by immunoSEQ multiplex PCR, the TCRdb table keeps only in-frame clones and is missing some. Of more than 4,000 clones listed, roughly three fifths are singletons. This clone has only one observation. No antigen is known for it. The TCR was taken from a male donor with HIV. The gene calls are TRBV28 and TRBJ2-1; D remains ambiguous. What was sequenced was cultured CD8+ T cells derived from PBMCs. In DNA form, the CDR3 reads TGTGCCAGCAGTTTGGGGTTAAATGAGCAGTTCTTC. This codes for CASSLGLNEQFF.